Listed here are 5 T cell receptor beta chains from one sample, sequenced in a study of technical replicates of blood from a handful of donors. Repertoires were generated with immunoSEQ multiplex PCR, while TCRdb's copy carries only in-frame clones and drops some. The sample consists of roughly 64,000 clones, 65% to 90% of them appearing once. The material sequenced was PBMCs. The receptors come from a human donor in good health. Some clones in this sample may be carry-over from other donors' samples.

Only one count was recorded for this clone. The chain links TRBV9 to TRBJ2-7; no firm D call. CDR1 and CDR2 (germline): SGDLS, YYNGEE. V lost 0 bases, J lost 0 bases, and 10 bases lay in between. The CDR3 covers 15 residues. CDR3 region: CASSVGGPSSYEQYF. The CDR3 DNA sequence: TGTGCCAGCAGCGTAGGTGGGCCGAGCTCCTACGAGCAGTACTTC.

CDR3 nucleotide sequence: TGTGCCAGCAGCCTTGGGACACCTTATAGCAATCAGCCCCAGCATTTT. Its protein product is CASSLGTPYSNQPQHF. The chain is built from TRBV28 and TRBJ1-5; maybe TRBD1 (6 bases). This CDR3 has 16 residues. V lost 6 bases and J 0 bases, leaving 15 bases between the germline ends. Germline V gene data show CDR1 as MDHEN and CDR2 as SYDVKM.

The rearrangement uses TRBV4-1 and TRBJ2-5, with 7 bases fitting TRBD1. The CDR3 is 16 residues long. In germline, CDR1 is MGHRA, CDR2 YSYEKL. V was pared by 4 bases and J by 2 bases, with 10 bases of the junction left unmatched. CDR3 sequence: CASSLSTWTGQETQYF. CDR3 bases: TGCGCCAGCAGCCTATCAACCTGGACAGGTCAAGAGACCCAGTACTTC.

Written as DNA, the CDR3 is TGTGCCAGCAGCGGCCGGGACAGCAACTACGAGCAGTACTTC. It yields the protein CASSGRDSNYEQYF. The genes are TRBV9 and TRBJ2-7; 7 bases line up with TRBD1. The CDR3 runs to 14 residues. The V and J ends lost 3 bases and 3 bases, in that order; junction bases with no gene match: 6. Germline V gene sequence: CDR1 SGDLS, CDR2 YYNGEE.

V gene TRBV7-8 combines with J gene TRBJ1-5; D perhaps matches TRBD1 (6 bases). Germline CDR1 reads SGHVS; CDR2 reads FQNEAQ. The CDR3 extends over 16 amino acids. Deletions cut 1 base from V and 3 bases from J, with 13 bases between. CDR3 loop: CASSLGRQEYNQPQHF. The CDR3 coding sequence is TGTGCCAGCAGCTTAGGGAGACAGGAGTACAATCAGCCCCAGCATTTT.